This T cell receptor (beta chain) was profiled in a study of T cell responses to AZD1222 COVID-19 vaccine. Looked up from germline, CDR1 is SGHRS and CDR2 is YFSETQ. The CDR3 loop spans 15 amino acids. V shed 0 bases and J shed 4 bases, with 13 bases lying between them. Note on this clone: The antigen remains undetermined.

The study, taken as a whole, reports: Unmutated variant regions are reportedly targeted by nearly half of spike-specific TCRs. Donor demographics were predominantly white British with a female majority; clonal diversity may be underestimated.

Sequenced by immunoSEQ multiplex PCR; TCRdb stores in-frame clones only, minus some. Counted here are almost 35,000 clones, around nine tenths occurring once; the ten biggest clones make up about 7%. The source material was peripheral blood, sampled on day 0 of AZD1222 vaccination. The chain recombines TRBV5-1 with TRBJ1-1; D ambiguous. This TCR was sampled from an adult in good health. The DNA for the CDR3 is TGCGCCAGCAGCTTGGAAGGTCTGTTGCCCACTGAAGCTTTCTTT. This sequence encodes CASSLEGLLPTEAFF.